This TCR beta chain was found in a study of blood T cell repertoires in COVID-19. Study at large: Samples representing acute and convalescent COVID-19 were sourced from the United States, Italy and Spain. T cells, B-cell-depleted T cells, or PBMCs provided the cDNA or gDNA that served as material.

TCRdb's copy holds only in-frame clones and misses some; the assay was immunoSEQ multiplex PCR. The table has some 180,000 clones, about 83% seen once. V lost 2 bases, J lost 2 bases, and 17 bases stayed unmatched. Per the germline V gene, CDR1 is WNHNN and CDR2 is SYGVQD (reference sequence). This CDR3 spans 20 amino acids. The sample taken for sequencing was peripheral blood. This chain connects TRBV10-1 to TRBJ2-3, with 9 bases aligning to TRBD2. The origin of this receptor is a woman between 65 and 79 years old who had recovered from COVID-19. CDR3 in amino acids: CASSEAPTRLAGLLTDTQYF. The CDR3, as DNA: TGCGCCAGCAGTGAGGCCCCAACTCGGCTAGCGGGACTGCTCACAGATACGCAGTATTTT.